This TCR beta chain appears in the sequencing data of a study of technical replicates of blood from several donors. The ends lost 4 bases at V and 4 bases at J; junction bases unmatched: 5. The CDR3 runs to 13 residues. Germline loops: CDR1 SGHRS, CDR2 YFSETQ. Clones were read by immunoSEQ multiplex PCR, and TCRdb kept only the in-frame ones, dropping some. The data contain 74,000 or so clones, around 96% of them singletons. The receptor was derived from a human donor in good health. Sequencing input: T cells isolated from PBMCs. This chain links TRBV5-1 with TRBJ2-7; 7 bases agree with TRBD1. DNA of the CDR3: TGCGCCAGCAGCCCCTGGACAGGTTACGAGCAGTACTTC. It encodes CASSPWTGYEQYF.